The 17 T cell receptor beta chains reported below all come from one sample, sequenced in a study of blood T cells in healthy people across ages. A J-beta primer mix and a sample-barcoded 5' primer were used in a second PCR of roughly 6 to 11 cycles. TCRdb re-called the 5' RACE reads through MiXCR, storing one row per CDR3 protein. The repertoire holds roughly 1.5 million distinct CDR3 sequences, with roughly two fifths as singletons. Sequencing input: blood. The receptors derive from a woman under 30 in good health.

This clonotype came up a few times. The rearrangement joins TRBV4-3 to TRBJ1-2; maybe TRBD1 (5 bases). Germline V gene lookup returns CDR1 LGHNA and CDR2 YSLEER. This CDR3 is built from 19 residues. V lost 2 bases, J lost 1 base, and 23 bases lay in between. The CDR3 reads CASSQQGVGPEDFNYGYTF. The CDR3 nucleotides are TGCGCCAGCAGCCAACAGGGTGTGGGTCCTGAAGATTTTAACTATGGCTACACCTTC.

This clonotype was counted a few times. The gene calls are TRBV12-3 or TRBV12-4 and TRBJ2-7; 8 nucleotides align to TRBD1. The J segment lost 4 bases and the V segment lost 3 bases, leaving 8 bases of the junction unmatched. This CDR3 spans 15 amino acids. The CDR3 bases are TGTGCCAGCAGTTTGGGTCGACAGGGGTCGTACGAGCAGTACTTC. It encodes CASSLGRQGSYEQYF.

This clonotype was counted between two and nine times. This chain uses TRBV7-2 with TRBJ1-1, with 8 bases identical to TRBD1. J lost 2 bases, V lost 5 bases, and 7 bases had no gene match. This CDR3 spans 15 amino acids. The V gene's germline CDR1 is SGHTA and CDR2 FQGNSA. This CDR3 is CASSPQGARNTEAFF. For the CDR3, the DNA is TGTGCCAGCAGCCCGCAGGGGGCGCGAAACACTGAAGCTTTCTTT.

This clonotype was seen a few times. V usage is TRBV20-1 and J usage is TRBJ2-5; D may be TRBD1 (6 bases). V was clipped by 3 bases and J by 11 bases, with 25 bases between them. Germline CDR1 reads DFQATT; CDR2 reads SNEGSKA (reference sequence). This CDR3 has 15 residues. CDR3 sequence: CSARAIGGWSREQYF. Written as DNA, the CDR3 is TGCAGTGCTAGGGCTATAGGGGGATGGTCTCGTGAGCAGTACTTC.

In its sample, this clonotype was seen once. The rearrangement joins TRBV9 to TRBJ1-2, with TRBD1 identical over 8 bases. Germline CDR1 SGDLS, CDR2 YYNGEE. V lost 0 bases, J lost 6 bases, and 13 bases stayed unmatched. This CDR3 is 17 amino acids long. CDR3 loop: CASSVGNPDRDNHGYTF. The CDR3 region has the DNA TGTGCCAGCAGCGTAGGGAATCCGGACAGGGACAACCATGGCTACACCTTC.

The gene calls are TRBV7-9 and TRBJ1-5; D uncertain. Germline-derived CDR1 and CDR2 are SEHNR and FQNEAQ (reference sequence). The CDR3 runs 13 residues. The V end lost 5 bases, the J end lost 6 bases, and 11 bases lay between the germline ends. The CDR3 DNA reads TGTGCCAGCAGCCAAGCAGGTACTCAGCCCCAGCATTTT. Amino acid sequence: CASSQAGTQPQHF.

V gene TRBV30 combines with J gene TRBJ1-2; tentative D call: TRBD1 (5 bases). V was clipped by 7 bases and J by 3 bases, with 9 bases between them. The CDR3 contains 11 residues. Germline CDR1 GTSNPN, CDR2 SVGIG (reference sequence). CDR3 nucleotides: TGTGCCTCGGGGACGTACTATGGCTACACCTTC. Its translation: CASGTYYGYTF.

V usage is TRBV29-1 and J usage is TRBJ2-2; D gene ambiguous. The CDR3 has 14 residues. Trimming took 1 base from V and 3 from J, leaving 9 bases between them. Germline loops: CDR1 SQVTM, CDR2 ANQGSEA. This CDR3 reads CSVEGPGYTGELFF. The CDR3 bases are TGCAGCGTTGAAGGTCCGGGCTACACCGGGGAGCTGTTTTTT.

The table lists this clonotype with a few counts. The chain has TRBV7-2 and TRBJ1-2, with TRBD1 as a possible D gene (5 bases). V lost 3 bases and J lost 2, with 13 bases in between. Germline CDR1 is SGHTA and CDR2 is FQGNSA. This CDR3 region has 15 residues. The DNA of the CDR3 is TGTGCCAGCAGCTTTCAAGTTGGGGGAAACTATGGCTACACCTTC. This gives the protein CASSFQVGGNYGYTF.

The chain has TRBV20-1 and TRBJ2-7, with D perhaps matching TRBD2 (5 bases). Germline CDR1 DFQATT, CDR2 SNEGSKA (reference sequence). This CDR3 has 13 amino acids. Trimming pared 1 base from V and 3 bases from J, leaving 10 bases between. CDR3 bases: TGCAGTGCTAGAGGGACGACTAACTACGAGCAGTACTTC. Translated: CSARGTTNYEQYF.

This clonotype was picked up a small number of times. CDR3 nucleotide sequence: TGTGCCAGCAGTTCGAGACTAGCGGGGGGGATTGATACGCAGTATTTT. Translation gives CASSSRLAGGIDTQYF. V and J are TRBV12-3 or TRBV12-4 and TRBJ2-3; 14 nucleotides agree with TRBD2. This CDR3 has 16 amino acids. V dropped 4 bases and J dropped 6; count of bases not matched to a gene: 6.

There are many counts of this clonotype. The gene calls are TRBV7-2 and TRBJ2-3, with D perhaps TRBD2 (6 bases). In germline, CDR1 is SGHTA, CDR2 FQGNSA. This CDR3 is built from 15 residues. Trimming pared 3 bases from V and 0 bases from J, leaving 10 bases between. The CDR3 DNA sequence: TGTGCCAGCAGCTTGCTAGCGCAGAGCACAGATACGCAGTATTTT. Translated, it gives CASSLLAQSTDTQYF.

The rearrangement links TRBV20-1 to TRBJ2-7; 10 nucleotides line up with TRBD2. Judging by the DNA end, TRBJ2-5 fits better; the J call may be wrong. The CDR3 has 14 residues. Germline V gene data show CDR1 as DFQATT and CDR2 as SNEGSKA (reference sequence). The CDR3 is CSADLAGVRETQYF. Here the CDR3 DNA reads TGCAGTGCGGACCTAGCGGGAGTAAGAGAGACCCAGTACTTC.

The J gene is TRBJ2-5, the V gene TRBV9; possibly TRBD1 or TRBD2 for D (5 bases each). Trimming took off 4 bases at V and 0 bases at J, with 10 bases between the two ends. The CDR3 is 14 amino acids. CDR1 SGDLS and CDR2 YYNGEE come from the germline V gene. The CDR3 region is CASSPGRHQETQYF. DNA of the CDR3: TGTGCCAGCAGCCCGGGACGCCACCAAGAGACCCAGTACTTC. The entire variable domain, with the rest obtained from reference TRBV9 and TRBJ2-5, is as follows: DSGVTQTPKHLITATGQRVTLRCSPRSGDLSVYWYQQSLDQGLQFLIQYYNGEERAKGNILERFSAQQFPDLHSELNLSSLELGDSALYFCASSPGRHQETQYFGPGTRLLVL.

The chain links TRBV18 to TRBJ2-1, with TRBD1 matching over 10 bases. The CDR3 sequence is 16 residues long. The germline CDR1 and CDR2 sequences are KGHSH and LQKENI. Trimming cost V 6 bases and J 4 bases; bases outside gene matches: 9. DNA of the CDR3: TGTGCCAGCTCCACTAGGCGACAGGGGGCTTACAATGAGCAGTTCTTC. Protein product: CASSTRRQGAYNEQFF.

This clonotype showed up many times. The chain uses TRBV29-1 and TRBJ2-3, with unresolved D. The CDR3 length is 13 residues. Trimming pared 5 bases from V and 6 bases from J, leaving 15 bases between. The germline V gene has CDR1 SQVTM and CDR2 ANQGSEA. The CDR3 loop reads CSVSGLLVDTQYF. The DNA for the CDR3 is TGCAGCGTTAGTGGCCTCCTAGTGGATACGCAGTATTTT.

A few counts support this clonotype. The CDR3: CSAGASGRGETQYF. The CDR3 region has the DNA TGCAGTGCTGGCGCTAGCGGGAGGGGAGAGACCCAGTACTTC. This sequence joins TRBV20-1 and TRBJ2-5, with 12 bases fitting TRBD2. The V and J ends lost 5 bases and 4 bases, in that order; junction bases with no gene match: 5. Germline CDR1 reads DFQATT; CDR2 reads SNEGSKA (reference sequence). This CDR3 has 14 residues.